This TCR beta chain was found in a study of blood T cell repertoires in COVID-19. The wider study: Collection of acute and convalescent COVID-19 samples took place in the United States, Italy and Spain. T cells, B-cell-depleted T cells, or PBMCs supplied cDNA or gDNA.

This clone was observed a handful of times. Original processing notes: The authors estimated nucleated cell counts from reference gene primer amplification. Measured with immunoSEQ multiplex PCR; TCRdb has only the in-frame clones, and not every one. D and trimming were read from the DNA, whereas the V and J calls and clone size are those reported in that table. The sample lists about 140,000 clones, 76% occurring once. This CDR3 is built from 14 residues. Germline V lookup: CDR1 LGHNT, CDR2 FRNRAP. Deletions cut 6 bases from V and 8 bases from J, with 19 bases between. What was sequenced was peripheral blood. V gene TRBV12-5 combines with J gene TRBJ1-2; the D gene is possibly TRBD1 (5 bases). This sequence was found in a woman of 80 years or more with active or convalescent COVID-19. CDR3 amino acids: CASGRGGTPGGYTF. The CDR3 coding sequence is TGTGCTAGTGGACGTGGCGGGACCCCGGGGGGCTACACCTTC.